This passage covers 11 T cell receptor beta chains from one sample sequenced in a study of blood T cell repertoires in COVID-19. Produced via immunoSEQ multiplex PCR; TCRdb's table is partial and in-frame only. The sample lists 250,000 to 350,000 clones; around 86% were seen once. Material for sequencing was peripheral blood. These receptors all come from a woman aged 40 to 55 who had recovered from COVID-19.

This chain uses TRBV28 with TRBJ2-3, with 9 bases that match TRBD1. CDR1 MDHEN and CDR2 SYDVKM come from the germline V gene. The CDR3 totals 15 residues. The V segment lost 6 bases and the J segment 3 bases; nucleotides outside the gene matches: 7. The CDR3 is CASSLGTGPTDTQYF. The CDR3 DNA reads TGTGCCAGCAGCCTGGGGACAGGGCCAACAGATACGCAGTATTTT.

A few counts support this clone. The gene calls are TRBV5-1 and TRBJ2-1; no definite D call. V was pared by 4 bases and J by 9 bases, with 20 bases between. Germline CDR1 and CDR2: SGHRS and YFSETQ. The CDR3 has 15 amino acids. In DNA form, the CDR3 reads TGCGCCAGCAGCCCGCTTGACTCCAAAGTAGGTGAGCAGTTCTTC. The encoded protein is CASSPLDSKVGEQFF.

The rearrangement links TRBV11-3 to TRBJ1-2, with 8 positions matching TRBD1. The CDR3 is 15 amino acids. CDR1 and CDR2 (germline): SGHNT, YENEEA. V lost 4 bases and J lost 3; bases outside the gene matches: 7. The CDR3 nucleotides are TGTGCCAGCAGCTGGAACAGGGGGATACACTATGGCTACACCTTC. It encodes CASSWNRGIHYGYTF.

J is TRBJ2-7 and V is TRBV5-1; D may be TRBD2 (6 bases). Germline assignment: CDR1 SGHRS and CDR2 YFSETQ. This CDR3 spans 14 amino acids. V lost 4 bases and J lost 3, with 14 bases in between. The CDR3 is CASSQTTGDYEQYF. CDR3 sequence (DNA): TGCGCCAGCAGCCAGACAACGGGAGACTACGAGCAGTACTTC.

The gene calls are TRBV4-1 and TRBJ2-7; D is undetermined. This CDR3 is 21 amino acids long. Trimming left V 1 base short and J 1 base short, with 29 bases between. Germline CDR1 and CDR2: MGHRA and YSYEKL. The CDR3 region has the DNA TGCGCCAGCAGCCAAGGGTCTCGGGTCGGAATGCACCCTGCCCGATCCTACGAGCAGTACTTC. It encodes CASSQGSRVGMHPARSYEQYF.

The chain links TRBV3-1 (or the pseudogene TRBV3-2) to TRBJ2-3; D call uncertain. The CDR3 is made up of 12 amino acids. With 1 base removed from V and 7 bases from J, the gap between germline ends came to 6 bases. Germline V gene sequence: CDR1 LGHDT, CDR2 YNNKEL (reference sequence). CDR3 in DNA: TGTGCCAGCAGCCAAGGGGCAAATACGCAGTATTTT. Its translation is CASSQGANTQYF.

CDR3 loop: CASSPPAGGPYNEQFF. The CDR3 DNA reads TGTGCCAGCTCACCACCGGCGGGAGGACCTTACAATGAGCAGTTCTTC. The J gene is TRBJ2-1, the V gene TRBV18, with 8 bases fitting TRBD2. Per the germline V gene, CDR1 is KGHSH and CDR2 is LQKENI. The CDR3 loop spans 16 amino acids. Germline trimming cut 0 bases from V and 4 bases from J; bases unmatched to any gene: 5.

V and J are TRBV7-3 and TRBJ2-1; no reliable D call. The CDR3 length is 11 residues. Germline V gene data show CDR1 as SGHTA and CDR2 as FQGTGA. The V end was cut by 2 bases, the J end by 9 bases, with 5 bases between. The CDR3 region has the DNA TGTGCCAGCAGCTTAGGTAGTGAGCAGTTCTTC. Translation gives CASSLGSEQFF.

This clone was counted once. The gene calls are TRBV18 and TRBJ2-3; 10 nucleotides match TRBD1. The CDR3 extends over 18 amino acids. J lost 4 bases, V lost 2 bases, and 12 bases had no gene match. Germline CDR1 reads KGHSH; CDR2 reads LQKENI. The CDR3 protein is CASSPSQGQGFSADTQYF. Here the CDR3 DNA reads TGTGCCAGCTCACCAAGTCAGGGACAGGGGTTCTCCGCAGATACGCAGTATTTT.

V is TRBV6-4 and J is TRBJ2-1; 14 bases are a match to TRBD2. The germline V gene has CDR1 MRHNA and CDR2 SNTAGT. Trimming removed 2 bases from V and 9 bases from J; junction bases left unmatched: 9. CDR3 length: 17 residues. The CDR3 sequence is CASSDQTSGRVGGEQFF. The CDR3 coding sequence is TGTGCCAGCAGTGACCAGACTAGCGGGAGGGTTGGGGGTGAGCAGTTCTTC.

The V and J genes are TRBV19 and TRBJ2-1, with TRBD2 matching over 11 bases. V gave up 1 base and J gave up 10 bases; unmatched junction bases: 6. Germline loops: CDR1 LNHDA, CDR2 SQIVND (reference sequence). The CDR3 is 15 amino acids. The CDR3 is CASSIGGRLAGEQFF. DNA for the CDR3: TGTGCCAGTAGTATAGGAGGGAGACTAGCGGGAGAGCAGTTCTTC.